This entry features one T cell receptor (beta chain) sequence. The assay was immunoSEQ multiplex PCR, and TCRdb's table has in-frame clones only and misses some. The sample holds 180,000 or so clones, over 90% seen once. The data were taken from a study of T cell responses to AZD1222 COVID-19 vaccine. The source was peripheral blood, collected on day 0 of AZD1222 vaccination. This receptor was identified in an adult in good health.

This CDR3 is CASSIRPDYNEQFF. The CDR3 region has the DNA TGTGCCAGTAGTATTCGTCCAGACTACAATGAGCAGTTCTTC. The rearrangement joins TRBV19 to TRBJ2-1; D remains ambiguous. Germline-derived CDR1 and CDR2 are LNHDA and SQIVND (reference sequence). Trimming left V 3 bases short and J 3 bases short, with 9 bases between. The CDR3 sequence is 14 residues long. The full variable domain, rest sourced from reference TRBV19 and TRBJ2-1, is DGGITQSPKYLFRKEGQNVTLSCEQNLNHDAMYWYRQDPGQGLRLIYYSQIVNDFQKGDIAEGYSVSREKKESFPLTVTSAQKNPTAFYLCASSIRPDYNEQFFGPGTRLTVL.